Listed here are 5 T cell receptor beta chains from one sample, sequenced in a study of human T cells and chemical hapten exposure. The time point was: pre-sensitization, week 0. Treatment noted: therapeutic diphenylcyclopropenone sensitization with weekly scalp DPC. One entry per CDR3 protein, called by TCRdb with MiXCR from the RACE reads. The table lists around 92,000 distinct CDR3 sequences, 11% of them singletons, with approximately 3.3% in the top ten. The starting material was whole blood, obtained in connection with sensitization to the hapten diphenylcyclopropenone (DPC). Receptors were obtained from a woman aged 60-70 years with alopecia areata. Some clones in this sample may be carry-over from other donors' samples.

This clonotype was recorded at least ten times. The chain couples TRBV20-1 to TRBJ2-3; the match to TRBD2 covers 10 bases. This CDR3 contains 15 residues. Germline trimming cut 5 bases from V and 6 bases from J; bases unmatched to any gene: 11. CDR1 and CDR2 (germline): DFQATT, SNEGSKA (reference sequence). This chain's CDR3 is CSAGRTSGAGDTQYF. DNA of the CDR3: TGCAGTGCTGGACGGACTAGCGGTGCGGGGGATACGCAGTATTTT.

V gene TRBV29-1 combines with J gene TRBJ1-1; unclear D gene. This CDR3 has 13 residues. With 4 bases removed from V and 5 bases from J, the gap between germline ends came to 14 bases. Germline V gene lookup returns CDR1 SQVTM and CDR2 ANQGSEA. The chain's CDR3 is CSVARAMGTEAFF. The DNA of the CDR3 is TGCAGCGTTGCCCGCGCAATGGGGACTGAAGCTTTCTTT. The whole variable domain, remainder taken from reference TRBV29-1 and TRBJ1-1, is SAVISQKPSRDICQRGTSLTIQCQVDSQVTMMFWYRQQPGQSLTLIATANQGSEATYESGFVIDKFPISRPNLTFSTLTVSNMSPEDSSIYLCSVARAMGTEAFFGQGTRLTVV.

This clonotype appeared many times. The genes are TRBV6-2 or TRBV6-3 and TRBJ1-5, with a weak D call TRBD1 (6 bases). Trimming removed 5 bases from V and 2 bases from J, with 19 bases in between. From germline, CDR1 is MNHEY and CDR2 SVGEGT. The CDR3 contains 17 residues. This CDR3 is CASSRQDRKDGNQPQHF. CDR3 nucleotide sequence: TGTGCCAGCAGTAGACAGGACAGAAAAGACGGCAATCAGCCCCAGCATTTT.

The CDR3 sequence: CASGASGWLAGERKTQYF. CDR3 nucleotides: TGTGCTAGTGGAGCCTCCGGTTGGCTAGCGGGGGAACGGAAGACCCAGTACTTC. The chain couples TRBV12-5 to TRBJ2-5; 10 positions agree with TRBD2. CDR1 LGHNT and CDR2 FRNRAP come from the germline V gene. The CDR3 spans 18 residues. Trimming at V came to 6 bases and at J to 6 bases, leaving 19 bases not matched to a gene.

In this sample, this clonotype turned up many times. The chain couples TRBV7-6 to TRBJ2-7; 8 bases fit TRBD1. CDR1 is SGHVS, CDR2 FNYEAQ, per germline. The CDR3 runs 16 residues. J lost 2 bases, V lost 5 bases, and 11 bases had no gene match. This CDR3 is CASSLGQGGSAYEQYF. Here the CDR3 DNA reads TGTGCCAGCAGCCTCGGACAGGGTGGGAGCGCCTACGAGCAGTACTTC.